The entry that follows covers one T cell receptor (beta chain) sequence. The sample originates from a study of blood T cell repertoires in COVID-19. At the level of the study: The United States, Italy and Spain provided the acute and convalescent COVID-19 samples. T cells, B-cell-depleted T cells, or PBMCs supplied cDNA or gDNA.

Source study methods: Reference gene primer amplification gave estimated nucleated cell counts. Method: immunoSEQ multiplex PCR; TCRdb's copy keeps in-frame clones and lacks some. That table is the source of V, J and clone size, and D and trimming were worked out from the DNA. The table includes approximately 350,000 clones, around 90% detected once. The V gene lost 2 bases and the J gene lost 2 bases, with 13 bases spanning the gap. The CDR3 length is 16 residues. The germline V gene encodes CDR1 SEHNR and CDR2 FQNEAQ (reference sequence). Seattle researchers signed up patients amid active infection and tracked them longitudinally.

The specimen was peripheral blood. The V call is TRBV7-9, the J call TRBJ2-1; D might be TRBD1 (6 bases). This clonotype was sampled from a woman aged 25 to 39 with COVID-19, enrolled during active disease. The CDR3 loop is CASSLLLDSPYNEQFF. The CDR3 bases are TGTGCCAGCAGCTTACTTCTGGACAGCCCCTACAATGAGCAGTTCTTC.